This T cell receptor beta chain was identified in a study of T cells in Graves' hyperthyroidism and ophthalmopathy. The CDR3 covers 15 residues. V lost 4 bases and J lost 2; bases outside the gene matches: 9. Germline CDR1 reads SGHRS; CDR2 reads YFSETQ. This clonotype has at least ten counts. The study enrolled patients aged 18 to 65 with newly diagnosed hyperthyroidism of under 2 months' duration. Fresh peripheral blood, roughly 10 ml, was the source of the PBMCs. The source material, RNA transcripts, was used to amplify TCR beta CDR3 regions. First-round RT-PCR with HTBI primers amplified the TCR CDR3 region. TCRdb recomputed calls from the multiplex PCR reads with MiXCR, one row per CDR3 protein. The table shows 270,000 or so distinct CDR3 sequences, with nearly 15% occurring only once.

This sequence originates from a woman aged 45 to 65 with Graves' hyperthyroidism that later progressed to Graves' ophthalmopathy. The material sequenced was blood. The rearrangement uses TRBV5-1 and TRBJ2-7; 7 bases fit TRBD1. In DNA, the CDR3 is TGCGCCAGCAGCCTCGGGACAGTAACCACCTACGAGCAGTACTTC. This encodes CASSLGTVTTYEQYF.